Presented here are 20 T cell receptor beta chains from one specimen sequenced in a study of regulatory T cells in long-lasting Graves disease. Stated time point: persistent/refractory GD, antithyroid drugs over 5 years with positive TRAb. TCR sequences were obtained from RNA taken from PBMCs. Researchers made TCR beta libraries by using iRepertoire HTBI primers and running Arm-PCR on CDR3 regions. In TCRdb, the multiplex PCR reads were re-called with MiXCR into one record per CDR3 protein. The profile covers 420,000 or so distinct CDR3 sequences, with about 20% appearing a single time and about 26% taken by the ten largest. Sequencing was performed on peripheral blood mononuclear cells (PBMCs), taken when the disease was refractory, from a patient treated with antithyroid drugs. These receptors came from a female donor with Graves disease.

On this clonotype: This may stem from a read error, because a much larger clone lies one nucleotide away. V is TRBV2 and J is TRBJ2-5; TRBD1 agrees at 7 bases. The CDR3 has 13 amino acids. Germline V gene data show CDR1 as SNHLY and CDR2 as FYNNEI. J lost 7 bases, V lost 4 bases, and 6 bases had no gene match. CDR3 DNA sequence: TGTGCCAGCAGTGGGGACAGTAGTGGGACCCAGTACTTC. It specifies CASSGDSSGTQYF.

In its sample, this clonotype was seen many times. This sequence joins TRBV28 and TRBJ2-7; 8 positions agree with TRBD1. In germline, CDR1 is MDHEN, CDR2 SYDVKM. There are 16 residues in the CDR3. V dropped 4 bases and J dropped 0; count of bases not matched to a gene: 8. CDR3 region: CASSSGQARSSYEQYF. CDR3 bases: TGTGCCAGCAGTTCGGGACAGGCTCGAAGCTCCTACGAGCAGTACTTC.

This clonotype was observed a few times. V and J are TRBV5-6 and TRBJ1-5; 9 bases line up with TRBD1. The length of the CDR3 is 19 residues. Germline V gene data show CDR1 as SGHDT and CDR2 as YYEEEE. V trimming: 4 bases; J trimming: 0 bases; junction bases outside the gene matches: 14. The CDR3 reads CASSLTAGQGRYSNQPQHF. The DNA for the CDR3 is TGTGCCAGCAGCCTGACTGCGGGACAGGGCCGATATAGCAATCAGCCCCAGCATTTT.

The chain links TRBV24-1 to TRBJ1-5, with D possibly TRBD1 on 5 matching bases. V was cut by 4 bases and J by 9 bases, with 27 bases left in between. The CDR3 consists of 18 residues. CDR1 and CDR2 (germline): KGHDR, SFDVKD. In DNA, the CDR3 is TGTGCCACCAGTGAAAAGGCCAGGAGCGGGGCAATCAGCCCGCCCCAGCATTTT. Its protein is CATSEKARSGAISPPQHF.

This clonotype was seen many times. CDR3: CASSGTDSPLHF. In DNA, the CDR3 is TGTGCCAGCAGTGGTACAGATTCACCCCTCCACTTT. The chain is built from TRBV2 and TRBJ1-6; D gene unclear. The CDR3 is 12 amino acids. The ends were cut back, 4 bases at V and 8 bases at J, with 6 bases in the middle. Germline loops: CDR1 SNHLY, CDR2 FYNNEI.

The V gene is TRBV20-1, the J gene TRBJ2-2; D remains ambiguous. In germline, CDR1 is DFQATT, CDR2 SNEGSKA (reference sequence). This CDR3 contains 14 residues. Trimming took 2 bases from V and 3 from J, leaving 10 bases between them. The CDR3 bases are TGCAGTGCTAGATCTCGGGTCTACACCGGGGAGCTGTTTTTT. This encodes CSARSRVYTGELFF.

A note on this clonotype: Being one base from a much bigger clone, this may be a read error. Written as DNA, the CDR3 is TGCAGTGCCACGGGACTAGCGGGAGGGCCCGTGGAGACCCAGTACTTC. Its translation is CSATGLAGGPVETQYF. The chain couples TRBV20-1 to TRBJ2-7; 16 positions agree with TRBD2. The J call is doubtful: the DNA matches TRBJ2-5 better. This CDR3 contains 16 residues. CDR1 DFQATT and CDR2 SNEGSKA come from the germline V gene (reference sequence).

There are a few counts of this clonotype. The genes are TRBV2 and TRBJ2-3; D unclear. The V end was cut by 7 bases, the J end by 0 bases, with 8 bases between. CDR3 length: 13 residues. Germline V lookup: CDR1 SNHLY, CDR2 FYNNEI. The CDR3 DNA is TGTGCCAGCAAGGGCTTAAGCACAGATACGCAGTATTTT. Protein product: CASKGLSTDTQYF.

The chain employs TRBV7-9 and TRBJ2-3; D not resolved. Germline V gene lookup returns CDR1 SEHNR and CDR2 FQNEAQ (reference sequence). The V end was cut by 4 bases, the J end by 4 bases, with 15 bases between. This CDR3 contains 15 residues. The CDR3 region is CASSSTWNRADTQYF. The CDR3 DNA is TGTGCCAGCAGCTCAACATGGAATCGGGCAGATACGCAGTATTTT.

Only a few counts were recorded for this clonotype. The V and J genes are TRBV2 and TRBJ1-2; weak D call: TRBD1 (5 bases). CDR3 length equals 14 residues. Germline-derived CDR1 and CDR2 are SNHLY and FYNNEI. V lost 7 bases to trimming and J lost 2 bases, with 14 bases between them. CDR3 DNA sequence: TGTGCCAGCACAGGGCAGGGACCGAACTATGGCTACACCTTC. Its translation is CASTGQGPNYGYTF.

In its sample, this clonotype was seen many times. The chain combines TRBV20-1 with TRBJ1-1; D is unresolved. The CDR3 runs 14 residues. Germline CDR1 DFQATT, CDR2 SNEGSKA (reference sequence). V gave up 6 bases and J gave up 0 bases, with 14 bases separating them. CDR3 DNA sequence: TGCAGTGCCGAAACCTATGGCATGAACACTGAAGCTTTCTTT. The encoded protein is CSAETYGMNTEAFF.

This clonotype was seen only a few times. V usage is TRBV14 and J usage is TRBJ2-7, with 7 bases aligning to TRBD2. Germline CDR1 is SGHDN and CDR2 is FVKESK. The J segment lost 7 bases and the V segment lost 0 bases, leaving 9 bases of the junction unmatched. The CDR3 spans 15 residues. The CDR3 nucleotides read TGTGCCAGCAGCCAAGAGCGAGCGGGACGTGGGGAGCAGTACTTC. Translation: CASSQERAGRGEQYF.

The J gene is TRBJ1-3, the V gene TRBV29-1; D uncertain. The CDR3 runs 14 residues. Trimming removed 7 bases at V and 0 bases at J, with 13 bases between. Per the germline V gene, CDR1 is SQVTM and CDR2 is ANQGSEA. CDR3 region: CSGKTTLSGNTIYF. In nucleotides, the CDR3 is TGCAGCGGTAAGACAACGCTCTCTGGAAACACCATATATTTT.

In its sample, this clonotype was seen a few times. The chain employs TRBV6-1 and TRBJ1-2; D is uncertain. CDR1 and CDR2 from the germline V gene are MNHNS and SASEGT. The CDR3 has 13 residues. V shed 6 bases and J shed 2 bases, with 10 bases lying between them. For the CDR3, the DNA is TGTGCCAGCAGGCCCGAACAAAACTATGGCTACACCTTC. Translated, it gives CASRPEQNYGYTF.

V is TRBV11-2 and J is TRBJ2-2; 10 bases agree with TRBD2. V shed 0 bases, J shed 1 base, and the junction held 5 bases outside the gene matches. CDR3 length equals 18 residues. CDR1 is SGHAT and CDR2 is FQNNGV in the germline V gene. CDR3 nucleotides: TGTGCCAGCAGCTTAGAACTAGCGGGGCTAGGGAACACCGGGGAGCTGTTTTTT. The encoded protein is CASSLELAGLGNTGELFF.

The V and J genes are TRBV29-1 and TRBJ2-7; 13 bases match TRBD2. Germline CDR1 SQVTM, CDR2 ANQGSEA. The CDR3 sequence is 14 residues long. V dropped 7 bases and J dropped 4; count of bases not matched to a gene: 7. The CDR3 sequence is CSAQGTSGIYEQYF. Written as DNA, the CDR3 is TGCAGCGCGCAGGGGACTAGCGGGATATACGAGCAGTACTTC.

This clonotype was found many times. The V and J genes are TRBV28 and TRBJ2-5; D remains ambiguous. The germline CDR1 and CDR2 sequences are MDHEN and SYDVKM. The germline V and J ends were trimmed by 8 bases and 3 bases, with 1 base remaining between them. The CDR3 runs 9 residues. The CDR3 spells CASEETQYF. DNA of the CDR3: TGTGCCAGCGAAGAGACCCAGTACTTC.

The rearrangement links TRBV5-1 to TRBJ1-4; 10 nucleotides align to TRBD1. The V segment lost 3 bases and the J segment 8 bases; nucleotides outside the gene matches: 4. The germline CDR1 and CDR2 sequences are SGHRS and YFSETQ. CDR3 length: 14 residues. As DNA, the CDR3 is TGCGCCAGCAGCTCAAGGACAGGGGGGGAAAAACTGTTTTTT. This sequence encodes CASSSRTGGEKLFF.

This clonotype was picked up a small number of times. The chain combines TRBV28 with TRBJ2-3, with D possibly being TRBD2 (6 bases). The V and J ends lost 10 bases and 7 bases respectively, with 21 bases between them. Germline CDR1 and CDR2: MDHEN and SYDVKM. There are 14 residues in the CDR3. In nucleotides, the CDR3 is TGTGCCACCTACCCCGGGACTGTAGTTAATACGCAGTATTTT. Its translation: CATYPGTVVNTQYF.

This clonotype was recorded a few times. The V call is TRBV19, the J call TRBJ1-5; 10 nucleotides line up with TRBD1. The CDR3 length is 15 residues. Trimming cost V 7 bases and J 5 bases; bases outside gene matches: 8. The germline CDR1 and CDR2 sequences are LNHDA and SQIVND (reference sequence). This chain's CDR3 is CASILRGTGDQPQHF. CDR3 nucleotides: TGTGCCAGTATTCTCCGGGGGACAGGGGATCAGCCCCAGCATTTT.